The 9 T cell receptor beta chains reported below all come from one sample, sequenced in a study of technical replicates of blood from several donors. The method was immunoSEQ multiplex PCR; TCRdb's version includes in-frame clones alone and lacks a portion of them. This table has 65,000 to 95,000 clones, 93% appearing once. Sequencing was done on a sample of T cells isolated from PBMCs. The receptors were gathered from a human donor in good health.

The rearrangement uses TRBV6-5 and TRBJ2-3, with 8 bases that match TRBD1. J was trimmed by 2 bases and V by 6 bases; bases with no gene match: 4. CDR3 length equals 14 residues. The V gene's germline CDR1 is MNHEY and CDR2 SVGAGI. CDR3 nucleotides: TGTGCCAGCAGGTCAGGGGGCCCCACAGATACGCAGTATTTT. This sequence encodes CASRSGGPTDTQYF.

V and J are TRBV4-1 and TRBJ2-5; no definite D call. CDR1 MGHRA and CDR2 YSYEKL come from the germline V gene. The CDR3 has 14 residues. The V and J ends lost 3 bases and 7 bases respectively, with 15 bases between them. The CDR3 nucleotides are TGCGCCAGCAGCCAGGGTCTAACAGACGGGACCCAGTACTTC. Translation: CASSQGLTDGTQYF.

This clone came up once. The V gene is TRBV4-1, the J gene TRBJ1-2; 9 nucleotides agree with TRBD1. There are 15 residues in the CDR3. V was pared by 0 bases and J by 1 base, with 0 bases of the junction left unmatched. Germline CDR1 and CDR2: MGHRA and YSYEKL. The CDR3 loop reads CASSQETGGNYGYTF. CDR3 nucleotides: TGCGCCAGCAGCCAAGAGACAGGGGGTAACTATGGCTACACCTTC.

The chain joins TRBV9 to TRBJ2-7; 9 bases are shared with TRBD1. The CDR3 runs to 14 residues. Germline V gene lookup returns CDR1 SGDLS and CDR2 YYNGEE. J lost 1 base, V lost 3 bases, and 2 bases had no gene match. The CDR3 protein is CASSGGQGSYEQYF. The CDR3 region has the DNA TGTGCCAGCAGCGGCGGACAGGGGTCCTACGAGCAGTACTTC.

In DNA, the CDR3 is TGTGCCAGCAGTGACCAGGCAGGAAACACTGAAGCTTTCTTT. Amino acids: CASSDQAGNTEAFF. The chain has TRBV25-1 and TRBJ1-1; D is unclear. The length of the CDR3 is 14 residues. Germline CDR1 is MGHDK and CDR2 is SYGVNS. V lost 3 bases to trimming and J lost 2 bases, with 10 bases between them.

The chain is built from TRBV2 and TRBJ2-1, with TRBD2 identical over 13 bases. Looked up from germline, CDR1 is SNHLY and CDR2 is FYNNEI. The CDR3 is 17 residues long. V was clipped by 6 bases and J by 8 bases; unmatched bases: 13. The CDR3 protein is CASRRTSGTSGIDEQFF. Here the CDR3 DNA reads TGTGCCAGCAGAAGAACATCCGGGACTAGCGGGATCGATGAGCAGTTCTTC.

This clone came up a few times. This is likely a read error, given that the CDR3 carries no conserved phenylalanine or tryptophan at its end. No DNA is shown, since the ends of the CDR3 on it are uncertain; the CDR3 is the one TCRdb lists. The gene calls are TRBV15 and TRBJ1-1; TRBD1 was called by the table and not checked on the DNA. The germline V gene encodes CDR1 LNHNV and CDR2 YYDKDF (reference sequence). The CDR3 extends over 11 residues, inclusive of both ends. The CDR3 sequence: CATSRRDDRAE.

The V call is TRBV5-5, the J call TRBJ1-3; D not resolved. V shed 2 bases and J shed 2 bases, with 8 bases lying between them. The germline CDR1 and CDR2 sequences are SGHKS and YYEKEE (reference sequence). This CDR3 has 14 amino acids. The CDR3 DNA follows: TGTGCCAGCAGCTTTGGTGGCACTGGAAACACCATATATTTT. Encoded protein: CASSFGGTGNTIYF.

V gene TRBV6-1 combines with J gene TRBJ1-1, with D unresolved. The germline gives CDR1 MNHNS, CDR2 SASEGT. Trimming pared 7 bases from V and 1 base from J, leaving 4 bases between. CDR3 length equals 11 residues. CDR3 loop: CASIQNTEAFF. CDR3 nucleotide sequence: TGTGCCAGCATACAGAACACTGAAGCTTTCTTT.